This T cell receptor beta chain comes out of a study of post-analysis software for immune sequencing data (dated by TCRdb to 2015 to 2017). At the level of the whole study: Recorded disease courses included relapsing-remitting, secondary progressive and progressive-relapsing multiple sclerosis, with some patients lacking subtype annotation. A subset of samples was prepared in parallel using single-end sample barcoding, then pooled and co-amplified after Illumina adapter ligation. The patient repertoires were compared against around eleven previously published healthy control repertoires obtained from donors aged roughly 6 to 28 years. Broader findings and caveats from the paper: Normalized Chao1 diversity was significantly lower in multiple sclerosis patients than controls, suggesting substantial peripheral T-cell clonal expansion. The multiple sclerosis patient group was slightly younger than the control group. Significantly higher frequencies in patients than in controls were found for several TRBV segments, including TRBV5-6, TRBV5-1 and TRBV20-1. Direct clustering with F measure showed strong co-clustering of samples prepared in the same batch, prompting a batch-effect correction.

This clonotype was counted a few times. Its antigen is unknown. The record has no base qualities; no much larger clone is one base away. V is reduced by 0 bases and J by 8 bases, leaving a spacing of 13 bases between them. The cysteine opens and the phenylalanine closes a CDR3 of 14 amino acids. The retained sequence is limited to the CDR3, 42 bases, with the frame set at the first base. The germline V gene provides CDR1 SGHVS and CDR2 FNYEAQ. Receptors were amplified or captured by PCR. Sequenced using an Illumina HiSeq 2500. To reduce PCR and sequencing biases, unique molecular identifiers were incorporated into the TCR beta cDNA libraries. Every 1 to 10 million input T cells yielded around 500,000 cDNA molecules, meaning each molecule approximated one T cell. Patient libraries were prepared and sequenced with the same protocol used for the earlier healthy control dataset. Within a given batch, samples were prepared together, multiplexed and sequenced on the same HiSeq lane. As for the original processing: MIGEC was used to process the raw barcoded reads, and molecular identifier groups with only a single read were discarded before consensus assembly and CDR3 extraction. VDJtools was used for post-analysis of the clonotype tables, with diversity normalized by down-sampling every dataset to the smallest sample size. In repertoire overlap clustering, CDR3 amino acid sequences, but not nucleotide sequences, were matched to correct batch-related cross-sample contamination. TCRdb reran the public reads through fastp at Q25 and MiXCR, keeping productive beta chains. Here each entry gathers all rows of one CDR3 protein and keeps the most common genes and DNA. None of the V and J calls come from the authors' own analysis; TCRdb made them. The sample data list 650,000 to 850,000 distinct CDR3 sequences, and around 46% of these were observed just once. Together, the top ten hold roughly 4.9% of the sample.

TCR beta repertoires were profiled from peripheral blood of 10 to 15 young patients with multiple sclerosis to demonstrate the VDJtools post-analysis software. The multiple sclerosis patients were children and adolescents ranging in age from about 6 to 16 years. Sequenced: blood. The V gene is TRBV7-6 and the J gene is TRBJ1-2; the D gene assignment is ambiguous. The sequence was obtained from a girl between 5 and 17 years old with multiple sclerosis. CDR3 reads: CASSLAGPTGGYTF. The DNA is TGTGCCAGCAGCTTAGCAGGGCCCACGGGAGGCTACACCTTC.